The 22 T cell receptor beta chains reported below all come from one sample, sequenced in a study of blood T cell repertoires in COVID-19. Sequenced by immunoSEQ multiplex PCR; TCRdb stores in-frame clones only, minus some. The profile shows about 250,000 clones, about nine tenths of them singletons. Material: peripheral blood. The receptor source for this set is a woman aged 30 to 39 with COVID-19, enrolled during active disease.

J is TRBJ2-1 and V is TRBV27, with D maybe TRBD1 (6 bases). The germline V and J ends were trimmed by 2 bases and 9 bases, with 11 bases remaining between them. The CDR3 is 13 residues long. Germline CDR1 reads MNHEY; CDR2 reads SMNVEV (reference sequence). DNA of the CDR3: TGTGCCAGCAGTTTACCGGACAGAGGTGAGCAGTTCTTC. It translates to CASSLPDRGEQFF.

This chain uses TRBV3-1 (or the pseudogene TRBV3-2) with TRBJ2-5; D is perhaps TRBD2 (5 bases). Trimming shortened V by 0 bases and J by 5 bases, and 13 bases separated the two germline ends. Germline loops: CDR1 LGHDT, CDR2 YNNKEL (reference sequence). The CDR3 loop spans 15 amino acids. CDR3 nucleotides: TGTGCCAGCAGCCAAGATCTCCTCCCGGGGGAGACCCAGTACTTC. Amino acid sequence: CASSQDLLPGETQYF.

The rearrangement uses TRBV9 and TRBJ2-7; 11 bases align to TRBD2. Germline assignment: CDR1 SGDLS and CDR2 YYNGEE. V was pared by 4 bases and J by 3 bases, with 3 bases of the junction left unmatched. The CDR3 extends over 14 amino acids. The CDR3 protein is CASSLTSGGYEQYF. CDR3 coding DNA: TGTGCCAGCAGCTTAACTAGCGGGGGCTACGAGCAGTACTTC.

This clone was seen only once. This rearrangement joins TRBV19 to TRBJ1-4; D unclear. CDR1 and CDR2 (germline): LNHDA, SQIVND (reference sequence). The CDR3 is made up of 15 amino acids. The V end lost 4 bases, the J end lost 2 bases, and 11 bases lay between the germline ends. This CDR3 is CASSTAGLTNEKLFF. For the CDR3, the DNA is TGTGCCAGTAGTACGGCGGGTCTCACTAATGAAAAACTGTTTTTT.

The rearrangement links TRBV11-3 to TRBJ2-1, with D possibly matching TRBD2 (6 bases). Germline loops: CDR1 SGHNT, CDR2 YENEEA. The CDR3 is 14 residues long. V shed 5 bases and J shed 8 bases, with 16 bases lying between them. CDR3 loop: CASSPSRGSDEQFF. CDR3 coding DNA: TGTGCCAGCAGCCCAAGTCGGGGGAGCGATGAGCAGTTCTTC.

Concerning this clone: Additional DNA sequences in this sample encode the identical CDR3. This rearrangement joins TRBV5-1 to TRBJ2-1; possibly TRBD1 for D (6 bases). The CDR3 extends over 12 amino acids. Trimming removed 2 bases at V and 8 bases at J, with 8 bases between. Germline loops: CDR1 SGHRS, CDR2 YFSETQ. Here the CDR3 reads CASSLQGYEQFF. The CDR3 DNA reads TGCGCCAGCAGCTTACAGGGCTATGAGCAGTTCTTC.

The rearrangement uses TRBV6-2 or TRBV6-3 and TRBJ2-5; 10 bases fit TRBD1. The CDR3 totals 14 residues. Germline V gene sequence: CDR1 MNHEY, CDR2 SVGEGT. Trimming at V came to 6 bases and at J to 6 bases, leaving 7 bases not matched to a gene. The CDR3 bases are TGTGCCAGCAGCGTTGACAGGGGGCTGAAGACCCAGTACTTC. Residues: CASSVDRGLKTQYF.

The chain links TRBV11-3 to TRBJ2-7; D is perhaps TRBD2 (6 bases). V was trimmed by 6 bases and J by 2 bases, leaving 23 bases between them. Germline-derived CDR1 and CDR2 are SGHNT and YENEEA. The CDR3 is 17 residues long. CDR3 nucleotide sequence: TGTGCCAGCAGTTGTAAAAGGAGGGCAGCAATTACCTACGAGCAGTACTTC. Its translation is CASSCKRRAAITYEQYF.

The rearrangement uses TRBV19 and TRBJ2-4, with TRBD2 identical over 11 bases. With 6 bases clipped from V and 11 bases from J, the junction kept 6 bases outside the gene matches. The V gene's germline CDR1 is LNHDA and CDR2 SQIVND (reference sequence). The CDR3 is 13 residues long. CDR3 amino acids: CASSLAGGPFQYF. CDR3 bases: TGTGCCAGTAGCCTAGCGGGGGGCCCATTTCAGTACTTC.

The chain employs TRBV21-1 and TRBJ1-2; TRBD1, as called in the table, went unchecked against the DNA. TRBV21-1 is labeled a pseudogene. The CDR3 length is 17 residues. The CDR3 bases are TGTGCCAGCAGCAAAGGTCGGAGGACAGGGAGGTCGGTTGGCTACACCTTC. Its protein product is CASSKGRRTGRSVGYTF.

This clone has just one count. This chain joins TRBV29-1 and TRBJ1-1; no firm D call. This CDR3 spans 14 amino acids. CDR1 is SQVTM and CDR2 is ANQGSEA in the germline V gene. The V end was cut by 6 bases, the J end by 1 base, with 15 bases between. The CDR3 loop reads CSVASRQRNTEAFF. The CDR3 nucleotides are TGCAGCGTCGCCAGCCGACAACGGAACACTGAAGCTTTCTTT.

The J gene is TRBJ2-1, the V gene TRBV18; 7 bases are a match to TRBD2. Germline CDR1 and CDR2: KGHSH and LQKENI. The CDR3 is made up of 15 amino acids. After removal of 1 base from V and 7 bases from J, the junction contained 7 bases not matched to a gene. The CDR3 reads CASSPQPGLGNEQFF. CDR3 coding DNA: TGTGCCAGCTCACCACAGCCTGGACTAGGGAATGAGCAGTTCTTC.

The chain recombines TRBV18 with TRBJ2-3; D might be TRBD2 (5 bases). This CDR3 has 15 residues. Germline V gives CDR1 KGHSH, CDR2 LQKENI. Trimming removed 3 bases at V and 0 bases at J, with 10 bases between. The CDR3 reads CASSPNLASTDTQYF. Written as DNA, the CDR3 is TGTGCCAGCTCACCCAATCTAGCCAGCACAGATACGCAGTATTTT.

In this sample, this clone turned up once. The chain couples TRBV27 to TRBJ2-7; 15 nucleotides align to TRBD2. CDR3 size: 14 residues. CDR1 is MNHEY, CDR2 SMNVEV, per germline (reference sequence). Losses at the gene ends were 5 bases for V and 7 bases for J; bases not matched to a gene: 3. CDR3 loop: CASSGLAGGREQYF. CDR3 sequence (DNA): TGTGCCAGCAGTGGACTAGCGGGGGGGCGGGAGCAGTACTTC.

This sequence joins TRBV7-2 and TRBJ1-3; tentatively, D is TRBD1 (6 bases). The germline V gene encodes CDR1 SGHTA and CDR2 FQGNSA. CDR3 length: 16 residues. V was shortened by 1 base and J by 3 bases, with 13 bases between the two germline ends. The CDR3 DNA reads TGTGCCAGCAGCTTAGAGTCAGGGGTTGGTGGAAACACCATATATTTT. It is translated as CASSLESGVGGNTIYF.

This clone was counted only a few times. CDR3 coding DNA: TGTGCCAGTAGTCGAACACAGAATGAAAAACTGTTTTTT. It is translated as CASSRTQNEKLFF. V is TRBV19 and J is TRBJ1-4; D gene unclear. This CDR3 has 13 amino acids. CDR1 is LNHDA and CDR2 is SQIVND in the germline V gene (reference sequence). The V end lost 5 bases, the J end lost 5 bases, and 9 bases lay between the germline ends.

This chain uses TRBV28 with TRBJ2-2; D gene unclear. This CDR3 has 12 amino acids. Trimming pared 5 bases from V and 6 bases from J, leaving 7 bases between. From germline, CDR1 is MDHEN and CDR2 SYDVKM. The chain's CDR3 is CASSRGSGELFF. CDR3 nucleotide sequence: TGTGCCAGCAGTCGAGGTTCCGGGGAGCTGTTTTTT. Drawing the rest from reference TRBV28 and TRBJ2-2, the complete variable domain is DVKVTQSSRYLVKRTGEKVFLECVQDMDHENMFWYRQDPGLGLRLIYFSYDVKMKEKGDIPEGYSVSREKKERFSLILESASTNQTSMYLCASSRGSGELFFGEGSRLTVL.

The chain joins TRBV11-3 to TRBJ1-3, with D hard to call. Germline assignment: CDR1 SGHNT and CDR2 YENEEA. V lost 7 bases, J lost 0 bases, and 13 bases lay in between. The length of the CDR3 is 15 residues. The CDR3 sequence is CASTHPGYSGNTIYF. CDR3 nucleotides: TGTGCCAGCACCCACCCGGGGTACTCTGGAAACACCATATATTTT.

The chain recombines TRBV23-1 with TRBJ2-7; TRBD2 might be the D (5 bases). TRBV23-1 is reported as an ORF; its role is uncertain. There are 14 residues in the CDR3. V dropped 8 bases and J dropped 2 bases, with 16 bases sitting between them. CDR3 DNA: TGCGCCAGCCTGGCGTGTAGCGCTGCCTACGAGCAGTACGTC. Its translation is CASLACSAAYEQYV.

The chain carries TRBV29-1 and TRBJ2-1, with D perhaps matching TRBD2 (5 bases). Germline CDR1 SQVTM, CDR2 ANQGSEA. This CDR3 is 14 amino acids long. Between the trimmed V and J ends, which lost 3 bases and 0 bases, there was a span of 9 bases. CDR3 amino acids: CSVEPDYSYNEQFF. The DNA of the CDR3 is TGCAGCGTTGAGCCAGACTACTCCTACAATGAGCAGTTCTTC.

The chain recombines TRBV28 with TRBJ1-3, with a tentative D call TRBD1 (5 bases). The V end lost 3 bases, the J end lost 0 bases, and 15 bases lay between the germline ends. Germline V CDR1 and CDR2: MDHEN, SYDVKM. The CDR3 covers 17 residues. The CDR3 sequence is CASSFLSRVSSGNTIYF. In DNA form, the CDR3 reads TGTGCCAGCAGTTTTTTGTCCAGGGTGAGCTCTGGAAACACCATATATTTT.

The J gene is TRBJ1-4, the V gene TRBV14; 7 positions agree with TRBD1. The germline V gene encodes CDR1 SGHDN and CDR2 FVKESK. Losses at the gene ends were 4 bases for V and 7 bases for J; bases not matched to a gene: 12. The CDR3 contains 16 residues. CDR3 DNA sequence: TGTGCCAGCAGCCCCCGGAGACAGGGAGGCGGTGAAAAACTGTTTTTT. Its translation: CASSPRRQGGGEKLFF. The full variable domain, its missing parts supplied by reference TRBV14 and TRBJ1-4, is EAGVTQFPSHSVIEKGQTVTLRCDPISGHDNLYWYRRVMGKEIKFLLHFVKESKQDESGMPNNRFLAERTGGTYSTLKVQPAELEDSGVYFCASSPRRQGGGEKLFFGSGTQLSVL.